The clone carrying this TCR beta chain was found once. Its antigen is not identified. Other DNA variants within this sample encode the same CDR3. This sample is part of a study of OX40 agonist ivuxolimab in advanced cancers. Study-wide points: Both CD4+ and CD8+ T cell populations in blood had undergone clonal expansion by week 6 at 0.1 to 3.0 mg/kg. Averaged across samples, CD8+ T cells carried more expanded clones than CD4+ did.

Libraries were prepared by immunoSEQ multiplex PCR; TCRdb keeps only in-frame clonotypes and omits some of them. In the table there are tens of thousands of clones, around 80% of which are singletons. V was pared by 3 bases and J by 0 bases, with 2 bases between. The germline V gene has CDR1 KGHSH and CDR2 LQKENI. The CDR3 runs to 12 residues. This TCR derives from an adult with an advanced solid tumor such as melanoma, head and neck, liver or kidney cancer. Sequenced here: CD4+ or CD8+ T cells sorted from blood, sampled in a trial of the OX40 agonist ivuxolimab. The V call is TRBV18, the J call TRBJ2-5; no reliable D call. For the CDR3, the DNA is TGTGCCAGCTCACCCTACCAAGAGACCCAGTACTTC. The encoded protein is CASSPYQETQYF.